This record covers a single T cell receptor (beta chain). What this receptor recognizes is not known. Base qualities are not provided; no much larger clone lies one nucleotide away. CDR1 and CDR2 (SNHLY, FYNNEI) derive from the germline V gene. V sheds 3 bases and J sheds 13 bases, leaving 16 bases between their ends. The CDR3 starts with the cysteine, ends with the phenylalanine, and has 13 residues. CDR3 DNA is the only sequence kept; it has 39 bases, read in frame from the first base. The data originate from a study of blood T cell repertoires in COVID-19 (dated by TCRdb to the early 2020s). About the full investigation: Samples covering the acute and convalescent phases of COVID-19 were provided by collaborators in the United States, Italy and Spain. The material from the prospective study consisted of cDNA or gDNA derived from T cells, B-cell-depleted T cells, or PBMCs. Subjects who had been exposed to COVID-19, were actively infected with it, or had recovered from it provided the deeply sampled blood TCRbeta repertoires that made up the dataset. The repertoires were released in a freely available public database intended as a resource for research on the immune response to SARS-CoV-2. Samples were obtained from the ongoing ImmuneRACE study (first 160 participants) and from over a thousand subjects provided by 6 global collaborators. Nearly every sample came with metadata listing a de-identified subject ID, COVID-19 status, age in years and sex. Where available, HLA class I and class II types were obtained from metadata supplied by the sample provider rather than from assay-based typing. Overall study results and their limits: The amount of clinical and demographic metadata varied by source and participant and was provided uncurated.

Each collaborating institution followed its own protocols to collect whole blood in K2EDTA tubes. Collaborator samples were shipped for TCRbeta analysis as frozen whole blood, isolated PBMCs, or DNA extracted from either sample type. TCRbeta CDR3 regions were amplified from genomic DNA using the immunoSEQ Assay, a bias-controlled multiplex PCR. The original methods were these. The number of nucleated cells in each sample was estimated from the amplification of reference gene primers within the assay. Sequence reads were collapsed and filtered to measure the absolute abundance of every unique TCRbeta CDR3 rearrangement. For each sample, productive Simpson clonality was calculated by taking the square root of Simpson's diversity index across productive rearrangements. Drawn from immuneACCESS, this table holds only the in-frame rearrangements with V and J called that TCRdb kept. Clones are partly lost; checked studies trace under half to an unresolved V gene and leave the rest unexplained. V and J calls plus clone size are reproduced from that table; the DNA served to infer D and trimming. This sample is represented by 110,000 or so clones; approximately 84% of them were singletons. 7.5% to 10% of the sample comes from the top ten.

This receptor was taken from a woman in her thirties or forties with acute or convalescent COVID-19. The sample was peripheral blood. The chain is encoded by TRBV2 joined to TRBJ2-1; 6 matching bases give a weak D call of TRBD1. This receptor has the CDR3 CASSDFTGTRQFF. The DNA sequence is TGTGCCAGCAGTGACTTTACCGGGACACGACAGTTCTTC. Outside the CDR3, residues come from the reference TRBV2 and TRBJ2-1 proteins, so the full variable domain is: EPEVTQTPSHQVTQMGQEVILRCVPISNHLYFYWYRQILGQKVEFLVSFYNNEISEKSEIFDDQFSVERPDGSNFTLKIRSTKLEDSAMYFCASSDFTGTRQFFGPGTRLTVL.